Shown below are 2 T cell receptor beta chains from a single sample sequenced in a study of cytomegalovirus exposure and HLA in healthy donors. The PCR ran on 60 Vbeta and 13 Jbeta primers. The table came from immunoSEQ multiplex PCR; TCRdb's copy has only in-frame clones and leaves some out. The sample consists of under 200,000 clones, roughly 72% of them appearing once. Sequenced sample: PBMCs. These receptors were obtained from a man aged 25-45 years in good health and CMV-seronegative.

The chain carries TRBV9 and TRBJ1-1; 7 nucleotides match TRBD1. The V gene end was trimmed by 5 bases and the J gene end by 4 bases; junction bases not matched to a gene: 11. The CDR3 runs to 15 residues. The germline CDR1 and CDR2 sequences are SGDLS and YYNGEE. CDR3 sequence: CASSDRAAWSTEAFF. The CDR3 DNA is TGTGCCAGCAGTGACAGGGCGGCCTGGTCCACTGAAGCTTTCTTT.

The V call is TRBV7-3, the J call TRBJ1-6, with D maybe TRBD1 (5 bases). With 0 bases removed from V and 10 bases from J, the gap between germline ends came to 13 bases. The CDR3 runs 15 residues. From germline, CDR1 is SGHTA and CDR2 FQGTGA. The CDR3: CASSLTPGLKSPLHF. The CDR3 nucleotides are TGTGCCAGCAGCTTAACCCCAGGGTTAAAATCACCCCTCCACTTT.